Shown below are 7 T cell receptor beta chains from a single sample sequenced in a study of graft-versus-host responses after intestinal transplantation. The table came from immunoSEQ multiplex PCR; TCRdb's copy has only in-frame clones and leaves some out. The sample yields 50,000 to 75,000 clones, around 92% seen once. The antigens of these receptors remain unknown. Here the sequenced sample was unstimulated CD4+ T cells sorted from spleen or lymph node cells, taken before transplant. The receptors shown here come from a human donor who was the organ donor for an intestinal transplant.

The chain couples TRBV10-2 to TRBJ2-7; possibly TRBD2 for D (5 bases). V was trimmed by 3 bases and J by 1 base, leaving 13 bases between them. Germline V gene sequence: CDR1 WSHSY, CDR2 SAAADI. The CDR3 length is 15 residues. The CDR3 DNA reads TGCGCCAGCAGTGATAGGGAAGCGGTTTCCTACGAGCAGTACTTC. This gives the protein CASSDREAVSYEQYF.

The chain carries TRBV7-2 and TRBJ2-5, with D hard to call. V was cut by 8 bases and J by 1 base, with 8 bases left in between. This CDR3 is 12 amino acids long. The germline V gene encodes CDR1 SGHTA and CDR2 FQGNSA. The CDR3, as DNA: TGTGCCAGCCAACGGATCCAAGAGACCCAGTACTTC. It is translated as CASQRIQETQYF. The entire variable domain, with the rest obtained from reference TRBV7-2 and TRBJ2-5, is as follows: GAGVSQSPSNKVTEKGKDVELRCDPISGHTALYWYRQSLGQGLEFLIYFQGNSAPDKSGLPSDRFSAERTGGSVSTLTIQRTQQEDSAVYLCASQRIQETQYFGPGTRLLVL.

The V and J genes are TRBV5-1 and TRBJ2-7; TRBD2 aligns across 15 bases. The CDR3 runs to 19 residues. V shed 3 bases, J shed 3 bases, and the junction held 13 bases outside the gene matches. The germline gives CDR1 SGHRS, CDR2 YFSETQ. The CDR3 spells CASSSLPSGLAGGSYEQYF. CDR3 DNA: TGCGCCAGCAGCTCCCTCCCTAGTGGACTAGCGGGGGGGAGCTACGAGCAGTACTTC.

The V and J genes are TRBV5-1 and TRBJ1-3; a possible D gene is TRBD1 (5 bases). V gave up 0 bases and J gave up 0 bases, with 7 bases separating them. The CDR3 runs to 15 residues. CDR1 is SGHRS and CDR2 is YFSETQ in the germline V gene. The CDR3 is CASSLEGNSGNTIYF. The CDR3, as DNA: TGCGCCAGCAGCTTGGAGGGGAACTCTGGAAACACCATATATTTT.

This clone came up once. The CDR3 bases are TGTGCCAGCAGTTACGATCTAGGGGGCTTCTATGGCTACACCTTC. Translation: CASSYDLGGFYGYTF. The gene calls are TRBV6-5 and TRBJ1-2; 7 positions match TRBD1. Looked up from germline, CDR1 is MNHEY and CDR2 is SVGAGI. The CDR3 has 15 residues. The V gene end was trimmed by 2 bases and the J gene end by 4 bases; junction bases not matched to a gene: 7.

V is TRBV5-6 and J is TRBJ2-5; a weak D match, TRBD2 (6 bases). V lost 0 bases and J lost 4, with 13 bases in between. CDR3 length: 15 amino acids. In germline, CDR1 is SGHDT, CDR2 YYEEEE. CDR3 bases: TGTGCCAGCAGCTTGGCCAGCCCCGGGGGAGAGACCCAGTACTTC. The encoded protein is CASSLASPGGETQYF.

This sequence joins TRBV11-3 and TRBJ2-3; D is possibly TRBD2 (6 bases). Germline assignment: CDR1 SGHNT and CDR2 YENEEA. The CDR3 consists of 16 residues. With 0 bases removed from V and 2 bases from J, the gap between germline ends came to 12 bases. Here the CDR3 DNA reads TGTGCCAGCAGCTTAGAGGGGGGACGGAACACAGATACGCAGTATTTT. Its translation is CASSLEGGRNTDTQYF.